This entry is about one T cell receptor beta chain. Methods used by the authors: The authors estimated nucleated cell counts from reference gene primer amplification. Only in-frame clones appear in the TCRdb table, and some are missing; sequencing was by immunoSEQ multiplex PCR. The V and J calls and clone size were taken over from that table, and D and trimming were inferred from the DNA. Among just over 200,000 clones listed, roughly 80% were seen once. CDR3 length: 15 residues. Germline V lookup: CDR1 SNHLY, CDR2 FYNNEI. The ends lost 4 bases at V and 4 bases at J; junction bases unmatched: 7. This specimen comes from a study of blood T cell repertoires in COVID-19. Turning to the study itself: Whether acute or convalescent, the COVID-19 samples came from the United States, Italy and Spain.

The sequenced material came from peripheral blood. The origin of this receptor is a woman between 65 and 79 years old with acute or convalescent COVID-19. The chain recombines TRBV2 with TRBJ2-1; 7 bases line up with TRBD2. The CDR3 DNA sequence: TGTGCCAGCAGTGTTACGCGGGAGATATACAATGAGCAGTTCTTC. Its protein is CASSVTREIYNEQFF.